A selection of T cell receptor beta chains follows, all from one sample in a study of T cell changes during pregnancy in multiple sclerosis. Profiled with immunoSEQ multiplex PCR; TCRdb holds only in-frame clones, not every one. The table shows about 20,000 clones, with over 70% occurring only once. The sample in question was CD8+ T cells from peripheral blood mononuclear cells, obtained in the third trimester of pregnancy. The receptor source for this set is a female donor in good health, enrolled as a control in a pregnancy study. Both conserved end residues are part of each CDR3. D genes are given only for firm matches.

J: TRBJ2-5; V: TRBV9; D: TRBD1; CDR3: CASSVSGTGIETQYF
J: TRBJ2-3; V: TRBV11-2; D: TRBD2; CDR3: CASSLGLAGAGTDTQYF
J: TRBJ2-7; V: TRBV5-1; D: .; CDR3: CASSFRPDNPQYF
J: TRBJ2-1; V: TRBV27; D: .; CDR3: CASSLSGHYEQFF
J: TRBJ2-3; V: TRBV7-3; D: TRBD2; CDR3: CASSPSGGGTDTQYF
J: TRBJ1-1; V: TRBV6-1; D: .; CDR3: CASSGGNGWGDTEAFF
J: TRBJ2-3; V: TRBV28; D: TRBD2; CDR3: CASSRLGTSGFTDTQYF
J: TRBJ1-5; V: TRBV6-1; D: .; CDR3: CASSEEGQFYSNQPQHF
J: TRBJ2-7; V: TRBV28; D: TRBD1; CDR3: CASSTSPDRANEQYF
J: TRBJ2-2; V: TRBV2; D: .; CDR3: CASSGSRNTGELFF
J: TRBJ1-6; V: TRBV6-1; D: .; CDR3: CASGTTGENSPLHF
J: TRBJ2-3; V: TRBV6-1; D: TRBD2; CDR3: CASSRLAGGTDTQYF
J: TRBJ2-1; V: TRBV27; D: .; CDR3: CASSSYYDEQFF
J: TRBJ2-7; V: TRBV28; D: TRBD1; CDR3: CASTPRGGQGADEQYF
J: TRBJ1-1; V: TRBV19; D: .; CDR3: CASSMSFRSNTEAFF
J: TRBJ2-1; V: TRBV7-8; D: TRBD2; CDR3: CASSLGSGKAYEQFF
J: TRBJ2-3; V: TRBV7-2; D: TRBD2; CDR3: CASSSGSGVRDTQYF
J: TRBJ1-1; V: TRBV10-3; D: TRBD1; CDR3: CAIRDEQGVGTEAFF
J: TRBJ2-1; V: TRBV19; D: TRBD1; CDR3: CASSTYRGRSYNEQFF
J: TRBJ1-5; V: TRBV28; D: .; CDR3: CASSSLNQPQHF
J: TRBJ2-7; V: TRBV19; D: TRBD2; CDR3: CASHGGYEQYF
J: TRBJ2-1; V: TRBV2; D: TRBD2; CDR3: CASPQREGLDEQFF
J: TRBJ2-7; V: TRBV14; D: .; CDR3: CASSQDEYSPKQYF
J: TRBJ2-7; V: TRBV7-9; D: TRBD2; CDR3: CASSVTSGGQSSYEQYF
J: TRBJ2-5; V: TRBV28; D: TRBD1; CDR3: CASSGPTGVGETQYF
J: TRBJ1-3; V: TRBV4-3; D: .; CDR3: CASSQDAGASLLSGNTIYF
J: TRBJ1-1; V: TRBV6-1; D: .; CDR3: CASSEDRVNTEAFF
J: TRBJ2-1; V: TRBV5-5; D: TRBD2; CDR3: CASSLFAGVEEQFF
J: TRBJ2-5; V: TRBV15; D: .; CDR3: CATSRDSLITQYF
J: TRBJ2-3; V: TRBV7-8; D: .; CDR3: CASSLTSDLVTDTQYF
J: TRBJ2-1; V: TRBV5-1; D: TRBD1; CDR3: CASSWSGTDPPNEQFF
J: .; V: TRBV30; D: TRBD2; CDR3: CAWSGLAGSYEQYF
J: TRBJ2-5; V: TRBV7-9; D: .; CDR3: CASSLDRERETQYF
J: TRBJ1-5; V: TRBV25-1; D: TRBD1; CDR3: CASGDRGVGQPQHF
J: TRBJ1-5; V: TRBV2; D: .; CDR3: CASSERYSNQPQHF
J: TRBJ1-4; V: TRBV5-6; D: .; CDR3: CASSLASVGEKLFF
J: TRBJ1-5; V: TRBV28; D: .; CDR3: CASSLGGANQPQHF
J: TRBJ1-2; V: TRBV5-6; D: TRBD1; CDR3: CASSSTGSNYGYTF
J: TRBJ2-7; V: TRBV4-1; D: TRBD2; CDR3: CASSQDSLAGAYEQYF
J: TRBJ1-4; V: TRBV5-1; D: TRBD1; CDR3: CASSLGTGTNEKLFF
J: TRBJ2-7; V: TRBV7-8; D: .; CDR3: CASSLSRGLSSYEQYF
J: TRBJ1-1; V: TRBV15; D: .; CDR3: CATSPSFGKGDAFF
J: TRBJ1-4; V: TRBV4-1; D: .; CDR3: CASKDRPATNEKLFF
J: TRBJ1-4; V: TRBV28; D: TRBD1; CDR3: CASRPPTGRNEKLFF
J: TRBJ2-1; V: TRBV7-9; D: TRBD2; CDR3: CASSAITSGFLNNEQFF
J: TRBJ2-7; V: TRBV4-2; D: .; CDR3: CASSQDNGQSYEQYF
J: TRBJ2-7; V: TRBV5-1; D: TRBD2; CDR3: CASSGLLLAGARDEQYF
J: TRBJ2-1; V: TRBV11-2; D: TRBD1; CDR3: CASSRDRDGQFF
J: TRBJ2-5; V: TRBV7-8; D: .; CDR3: CASAKRPQETQYF
J: TRBJ1-2; V: TRBV29-1; D: .; CDR3: CSVLMGHIGYTF
J: TRBJ2-1; V: TRBV6-5; D: TRBD2; CDR3: CASSYPGGGNEQFF
J: TRBJ2-5; V: TRBV11-2; D: .; CDR3: CASTKGGRAGAQYF
J: TRBJ1-2; V: TRBV28; D: .; CDR3: CASSPSGGLAWGYTF
J: TRBJ2-7; V: TRBV9; D: TRBD2; CDR3: CASSVGAMVASGIYEQYF